One sample yielded the 26 T cell receptor beta chains listed below, sequenced in a study of blood T cell repertoires in COVID-19. Assay used: immunoSEQ multiplex PCR; TCRdb lists only in-frame clones, some missing. The table records approximately 78,000 clones, 70% to 90% of them present only once. What was sequenced was peripheral blood. The receptors here all came from a woman older than 75 with acute or convalescent COVID-19.

This sequence joins TRBV5-8 and TRBJ2-1; possible D gene TRBD2, 6 bases. CDR3 length equals 16 residues. V lost 0 bases, J lost 4 bases, and 14 bases lay in between. Per germline, CDR1 SGHTS and CDR2 YDEGEE. The CDR3 DNA is TGTGCCAGCAGCTTGGGGGACCTCGGGGGTTACAATGAGCAGTTCTTC. This codes for CASSLGDLGGYNEQFF.

The chain couples TRBV5-1 to TRBJ1-6, with D possibly being TRBD1 (5 bases). CDR1 and CDR2 (germline): SGHRS, YFSETQ. There are 14 residues in the CDR3. Trimming cost V 4 bases and J 6 bases, with 11 bases left between them. The CDR3 loop is CASSPRQPNSPLHF. The CDR3 DNA sequence: TGCGCCAGCAGCCCAAGACAGCCTAATTCACCCCTCCACTTT.

In this sample, this clone is medium-sized. The rearrangement links TRBV7-9 to TRBJ1-2; 8 positions agree with TRBD1. From germline, CDR1 is SEHNR and CDR2 FQNEAQ (reference sequence). With 5 bases clipped from V and 4 bases from J, the junction kept 9 bases outside the gene matches. The CDR3 is 15 residues long. CDR3 DNA sequence: TGTGCCAGCAGCCCGTCTGGACAGGGCCTCTATGGCTACACCTTC. As protein: CASSPSGQGLYGYTF.

V and J are TRBV24-1 and TRBJ1-2; the match to TRBD1 covers 9 bases. The CDR3 has 14 amino acids. V lost 4 bases and J lost 4; bases outside the gene matches: 3. Germline V lookup: CDR1 KGHDR, CDR2 SFDVKD. The CDR3 nucleotides read TGTGCCACCAGTGAGACAGGGGGTGTCTATGGCTACACCTTC. Translated, it gives CATSETGGVYGYTF.

The J gene is TRBJ2-1, the V gene TRBV5-1; 13 nucleotides agree with TRBD2. Per germline, CDR1 SGHRS and CDR2 YFSETQ. V gave up 3 bases and J gave up 10 bases; unmatched junction bases: 7. The CDR3 sequence is 15 residues long. As DNA, the CDR3 is TGCGCCAGCAGCTGGGGCACTAGCGGGGGGGCCGAGCAGTTCTTC. As protein: CASSWGTSGGAEQFF.

This chain links TRBV5-1 with TRBJ1-3; the D is unclear. The V gene lost 0 bases and the J gene lost 0 bases, with 7 bases spanning the gap. Germline CDR1 reads SGHRS; CDR2 reads YFSETQ. The CDR3 consists of 15 residues. The CDR3 sequence: CASSLAGNSGNTIYF. CDR3 nucleotides: TGCGCCAGCAGCTTGGCGGGGAACTCTGGAAACACCATATATTTT.

This clone has a single count. V gene TRBV27 combines with J gene TRBJ2-1, with TRBD2 matching over 11 bases. CDR1 is MNHEY, CDR2 SMNVEV, per germline (reference sequence). The CDR3 has 18 amino acids. Losses at the gene ends were 6 bases for V and 2 bases for J; bases not matched to a gene: 12. CDR3 sequence: CASSLLRGLAETYNEQFF. CDR3 sequence (DNA): TGTGCCAGCAGCCTCCTCCGGGGACTAGCGGAAACCTACAATGAGCAGTTCTTC.

This rearrangement joins TRBV6-2 or TRBV6-3 to TRBJ1-2; TRBD1 agrees at 8 bases. The germline gives CDR1 MNHEY, CDR2 SVGEGT. V lost 6 bases to trimming and J lost 6 bases; unmatched junction nucleotides: 18. The CDR3 extends over 17 amino acids. The CDR3 is CASRYHQATGDLHGYTF. The CDR3 nucleotides read TGTGCCAGCAGGTACCACCAAGCGACAGGGGACCTTCATGGCTACACCTTC.

The gene calls are TRBV6-5 and TRBJ2-7; 9 nucleotides line up with TRBD1. After removal of 2 bases from V and 8 bases from J, the junction contained 7 bases not matched to a gene. The CDR3 loop spans 14 amino acids. Germline V gene sequence: CDR1 MNHEY, CDR2 SVGAGI. The CDR3 DNA follows: TGTGCCAGCAGTTACAGAGGGACAGGGAATAAGCAGTACTTC. This encodes CASSYRGTGNKQYF.

V and J are TRBV30 and TRBJ1-5; D is perhaps TRBD1 (6 bases). Germline values: CDR1 GTSNPN, CDR2 SVGIG (reference sequence). The V end lost 1 base, the J end lost 5 bases, and 9 bases lay between the germline ends. This CDR3 has 13 amino acids. This CDR3 reads CAWSGTEYQPQHF. The CDR3, as DNA: TGTGCCTGGAGTGGGACAGAATATCAGCCCCAGCATTTT. Full variable domain (outside the CDR3, taken from reference TRBV30 and TRBJ1-5): SQTIHQWPATLVQPVGSPLSLECTVEGTSNPNLYWYRQAAGRGLQLLFYSVGIGQISSEVPQNLSASRPQDRQFILSSKKLLLSDSGFYLCAWSGTEYQPQHFGDGTRLSIL.

The chain joins TRBV29-1 to TRBJ1-5, with 9 positions matching TRBD1. Germline V gene sequence: CDR1 SQVTM, CDR2 ANQGSEA. The CDR3 spans 14 residues. V gave up 7 bases and J gave up 4 bases; unmatched junction bases: 8. This chain's CDR3 is CSAATGTGNQPQHF. The DNA of the CDR3 is TGCAGCGCTGCAACCGGGACAGGGAATCAGCCCCAGCATTTT.

The J gene is TRBJ1-1, the V gene TRBV19; D is possibly TRBD1 (6 bases). V lost 5 bases and J lost 4, with 14 bases in between. The germline V gene has CDR1 LNHDA and CDR2 SQIVND (reference sequence). The CDR3 is made up of 14 amino acids. As DNA, the CDR3 is TGTGCCAGTAGTTTAATCCCACAGGGCACTGAAGCTTTCTTT. Protein: CASSLIPQGTEAFF.

The chain carries TRBV18 and TRBJ2-5; the D is unclear. Trimming removed 3 bases from V and 5 bases from J, with 13 bases in between. Germline CDR1 reads KGHSH; CDR2 reads LQKENI. This CDR3 is built from 14 residues. The CDR3 reads CASSPGVAMETQYF. The CDR3 nucleotides are TGTGCCAGCTCACCCGGCGTAGCTATGGAGACCCAGTACTTC.

The J gene is TRBJ2-2, the V gene TRBV7-9; 7 bases match TRBD2. The CDR3 consists of 14 residues. Germline V lookup: CDR1 SEHNR, CDR2 FQNEAQ (reference sequence). Trimming removed 6 bases from V and 5 bases from J; junction bases left unmatched: 6. DNA of the CDR3: TGTGCCAGCAGGGGAACCGGGGGGACCGGGGAGCTGTTTTTT. This translates into CASRGTGGTGELFF.

The J gene is TRBJ1-2, the V gene TRBV6-5, with 10 bases lining up with TRBD1. Germline CDR1 is MNHEY and CDR2 is SVGAGI. Germline trimming cut 5 bases from V and 8 bases from J; bases unmatched to any gene: 8. This CDR3 has 14 amino acids. CDR3 in DNA: TGTGCCAGCAGTCCGACCCGGGACAGGGGCGGCTACACCTTC. This translates into CASSPTRDRGGYTF.

The genes are TRBV7-8 and TRBJ2-7, with D possibly being TRBD2 (6 bases). The germline V and J ends were trimmed by 1 base and 6 bases, with 10 bases remaining between them. Germline values: CDR1 SGHVS, CDR2 FQNEAQ. The CDR3 spans 13 residues. The CDR3 bases are TGTGCCAGCAGCTTAGGGGGCGGGGCCGAGCAGTACTTC. Amino acids: CASSLGGGAEQYF.

By its share, this clone is medium-sized (0.01 to 0.1%). The J gene is TRBJ1-6, the V gene TRBV3-1 (or the pseudogene TRBV3-2); TRBD1 matches at 7 bases. The CDR3 length is 13 residues. With V trimmed by 4 bases and J by 11 bases, 5 bases remained unmatched. The germline gives CDR1 LGHDT, CDR2 YNNKEL (reference sequence). The CDR3 DNA reads as TGTGCCAGCAGCCCCGACAGGGCGGCACCCCTCCACTTT. Its protein product is CASSPDRAAPLHF.

This chain uses TRBV19 with TRBJ1-5; 7 bases are a match to TRBD1. The V gene's germline CDR1 is LNHDA and CDR2 SQIVND (reference sequence). V was clipped by 5 bases and J by 6 bases; unmatched bases: 10. The length of the CDR3 is 15 residues. CDR3 protein: CASSARGRGAQPQHF. DNA for the CDR3: TGTGCCAGTAGTGCTCGGGGCAGGGGGGCTCAGCCCCAGCATTTT.

J is TRBJ1-4 and V is TRBV7-9; tentatively, D is TRBD1 (5 bases). The germline V gene encodes CDR1 SEHNR and CDR2 FQNEAQ (reference sequence). V lost 5 bases and J lost 8, with 18 bases in between. This CDR3 contains 15 residues. The CDR3 DNA follows: TGTGCCAGCAGCCCTCCGGGGAGGGGAGACGAAAAACTGTTTTTT. Its protein is CASSPPGRGDEKLFF.

The V and J genes are TRBV2 and TRBJ2-3, with 12 positions matching TRBD2. Looked up from germline, CDR1 is SNHLY and CDR2 is FYNNEI. J gave up 2 bases and V 5 bases, and 5 bases lay outside the gene matches. The CDR3 contains 16 residues. The CDR3 is CASSSTSGSPTDTQYF. CDR3 in DNA: TGTGCCAGCAGTTCGACTAGCGGGAGCCCCACAGATACGCAGTATTTT.

J is TRBJ2-3 and V is TRBV9, with 7 bases matching TRBD2. The CDR3 loop spans 15 amino acids. Germline loops: CDR1 SGDLS, CDR2 YYNGEE. The J segment lost 4 bases and the V segment lost 3 bases, leaving 8 bases of the junction unmatched. CDR3 amino acids: CASSDRLASPDTQYF. CDR3 bases: TGTGCCAGCAGCGATCGACTAGCCTCCCCAGATACGCAGTATTTT.

This chain uses TRBV7-9 with TRBJ1-1, with TRBD1 as a possible D gene (5 bases). The length of the CDR3 is 15 residues. The V and J ends lost 1 base and 3 bases respectively, with 12 bases between them. Germline V gene sequence: CDR1 SEHNR, CDR2 FQNEAQ (reference sequence). CDR3 sequence reads: CASSLGPRGDTEAFF. Written as DNA, the CDR3 is TGTGCCAGCAGCTTAGGACCAAGGGGCGACACTGAAGCTTTCTTT.

The rearrangement joins TRBV3-1 (or the pseudogene TRBV3-2) to TRBJ2-1; 12 bases map to TRBD2. The CDR3 is 16 residues long. Germline V lookup: CDR1 LGHDT, CDR2 YNNKEL (reference sequence). The V segment lost 4 bases and the J segment 2 bases; nucleotides outside the gene matches: 3. The CDR3 protein is CASSLRLAGAYNEQFF. CDR3 DNA sequence: TGTGCCAGCAGCCTTAGACTAGCGGGGGCCTACAATGAGCAGTTCTTC.

This clone occurred once. The V and J genes are TRBV14 and TRBJ2-2; TRBD1 matches 7 bases. In germline, CDR1 is SGHDN, CDR2 FVKESK. With V trimmed by 4 bases and J by 7 bases, 9 bases remained unmatched. The length of the CDR3 is 15 residues. CDR3 residues: CASSLDRLPSGELFF. CDR3 DNA sequence: TGTGCCAGCAGCCTGGACAGGCTCCCGAGCGGGGAGCTGTTTTTT.

V gene TRBV9 combines with J gene TRBJ1-3, with a weak D call TRBD1 (5 bases). This CDR3 region has 15 residues. Trimming cost V 3 bases and J 4 bases, with 14 bases left between them. Per germline, CDR1 SGDLS and CDR2 YYNGEE. The CDR3 sequence: CASSGNGAAGNTIYF. The CDR3 DNA reads TGTGCCAGCAGCGGAAATGGGGCGGCAGGAAACACCATATATTTT.

The rearrangement links TRBV7-8 to TRBJ2-2; 7 bases map to TRBD2. Trimming removed 2 bases from V and 3 bases from J; junction bases left unmatched: 18. This CDR3 has 20 amino acids. Looked up from germline, CDR1 is SGHVS and CDR2 is FQNEAQ. The CDR3 region is CASSLTRTSREKSHTGELFF. The DNA for the CDR3 is TGTGCCAGCAGCTTAACAAGGACTAGTCGGGAGAAGTCCCACACCGGGGAGCTGTTTTTT. Full variable domain (remainder filled in from reference TRBV7-8 and TRBJ2-2): GAGVSQSPRYKVAKRGQDVALRCDPISGHVSLFWYQQALGQGPEFLTYFQNEAQLDKSGLPSDRFFAERPEGSVSTLKIQRTQQEDSAVYLCASSLTRTSREKSHTGELFFGEGSRLTVL.